This T cell receptor beta chain was recorded in a study of CD4 T cells in relation to SARS-CoV-2 and coronaviruses. As for the study in general: After roughly eleven days of antigen culture, PBMC TCR beta CDR3s were sequenced.

Unexposed donor CD4+ T cells date from about 2011-2019, before the COVID-19 pandemic. Isolation of CD4+ T cells took place after roughly nine days in culture. PBMCs were plated at roughly 2 million per well in IL-2-containing medium. Half the medium was replaced with IL-2 medium on days 3 and 7. This clone was seen a handful of times. The antigen remains undetermined. Germline CDR1 MNHEY, CDR2 SVGAGI. V lost 5 bases and J 0 bases, leaving 13 bases between the germline ends. The CDR3 runs to 15 residues. Repertoires were generated with immunoSEQ multiplex PCR, while TCRdb's copy carries only in-frame clones and drops some. Of approximately 20,000 clones in the sample, around 70% were seen once.

The sequence came from a human donor in good health. Sequencing was performed on CD4+ T cells from PBMCs, cultured in vitro. The chain employs TRBV6-5 and TRBJ2-5; D is perhaps TRBD2 (6 bases). The CDR3 loop reads CASSPRDGNQETQYF. The CDR3, as DNA: TGTGCCAGCAGTCCGCGGGACGGAAACCAAGAGACCCAGTACTTC.